One sample yielded the 20 T cell receptor beta chains listed below, sequenced in a study of CD4+ T cells in melanoma. Profiled with immunoSEQ multiplex PCR; TCRdb holds only in-frame clones, not every one. The table records 15,000 to 20,000 clones, 80% to 90% of them present only once. The sequencing sample was made of cells from a culture (not recorded whether cultured in vitro). These receptors were collected from a human donor with melanoma.

V usage is TRBV7-3 and J usage is TRBJ2-6, with TRBD2 matching 8 bases. The CDR3 has 17 residues. In germline, CDR1 is SGHTA, CDR2 FQGTGA. V lost 3 bases to trimming and J lost 0 bases; unmatched junction nucleotides: 4. The CDR3 DNA sequence: TGTGCCAGCAGCTTTCGCGGGGGGAGCTCTGGGGCCAACGTCCTGACTTTC. This sequence encodes CASSFRGGSSGANVLTF.

This clone was counted only a few times. The chain couples TRBV14 to TRBJ2-1; TRBD1 matches at 8 bases. V was pared by 4 bases and J by 8 bases, with 10 bases of the junction left unmatched. The CDR3 consists of 15 residues. Germline V gene sequence: CDR1 SGHDN, CDR2 FVKESK. CDR3 in amino acids: CASSRGTGGWYEQFF. CDR3 in DNA: TGTGCCAGCAGCCGCGGGACAGGAGGGTGGTATGAGCAGTTCTTC. The full variable domain, rest sourced from reference TRBV14 and TRBJ2-1, is EAGVTQFPSHSVIEKGQTVTLRCDPISGHDNLYWYRRVMGKEIKFLLHFVKESKQDESGMPNNRFLAERTGGTYSTLKVQPAELEDSGVYFCASSRGTGGWYEQFFGPGTRLTVL.

The genes are TRBV7-9 and TRBJ1-1, with 7 bases identical to TRBD1. Germline CDR1 and CDR2: SEHNR and FQNEAQ (reference sequence). With V trimmed by 6 bases and J by 5 bases, 9 bases remained unmatched. CDR3 size: 14 residues. DNA of the CDR3: TGTGCCAGCAGACGACCGGGACAGAGGACTGAAGCTTTCTTT. This encodes CASRRPGQRTEAFF.

CDR3 DNA sequence: TGCGCCAGCAGCTTGACTAGCGGGGGAACTCAAGAGACCCAGTACTTC. Protein: CASSLTSGGTQETQYF. V usage is TRBV5-1 and J usage is TRBJ2-5; TRBD2 matches 11 bases. Germline CDR1 is SGHRS and CDR2 is YFSETQ. Trimming took 1 base from V and 2 from J; bases not matched to a gene: 4. This CDR3 has 16 residues.

This sequence joins TRBV5-4 and TRBJ1-2; D may be TRBD1 (6 bases). This CDR3 is built from 12 residues. CDR1 is SGHNT and CDR2 is YYREEE in the germline V gene (reference sequence). V dropped 9 bases and J dropped 6 bases, with 15 bases sitting between them. Here the CDR3 reads CATQDRSHGYTF. Written as DNA, the CDR3 is TGTGCCACCCAGGACAGAAGTCATGGCTACACCTTC.

The V call is TRBV7-2, the J call TRBJ1-2; 8 nucleotides agree with TRBD1. CDR1 and CDR2 (germline): SGHTA, FQGNSA. This CDR3 comprises 15 residues. The V and J ends lost 4 bases and 7 bases, in that order; junction bases with no gene match: 11. The CDR3 DNA sequence: TGTGCCAGCAGCTGGACAGGACAGGGTGTCGGTGGCTACACCTTC. As protein: CASSWTGQGVGGYTF.

This chain joins TRBV15 and TRBJ1-4; 8 bases fit TRBD1. The length of the CDR3 is 15 residues. V lost 1 base, J lost 6 bases, and 4 bases stayed unmatched. From germline, CDR1 is LNHNV and CDR2 YYDKDF (reference sequence). The CDR3 region is CATSRVTGGYEKLFF. The DNA for the CDR3 is TGTGCCACCAGCAGAGTAACAGGGGGTTATGAAAAACTGTTTTTT. The entire variable domain, with the rest obtained from reference TRBV15 and TRBJ1-4, is as follows: DAMVIQNPRYQVTQFGKPVTLSCSQTLNHNVMYWYQQKSSQAPKLLFHYYDKDFNNEADTPDNFQSRRPNTSFCFLDIRSPGLGDTAMYLCATSRVTGGYEKLFFGSGTQLSVL.

This chain uses TRBV19 with TRBJ1-1; no clear D. Germline V CDR1 and CDR2: LNHDA, SQIVND (reference sequence). V was pared by 7 bases and J by 0 bases, with 6 bases between. There are 12 residues in the CDR3. CDR3 amino acids: CASKNMNTEAFF. DNA for the CDR3: TGTGCCAGTAAGAATATGAACACTGAAGCTTTCTTT.

The gene calls are TRBV5-1 and TRBJ2-2, with TRBD1 identical over 8 bases. CDR1 is SGHRS, CDR2 YFSETQ, per germline. V gave up 0 bases and J gave up 6 bases; unmatched junction bases: 7. CDR3 length: 16 amino acids. CDR3 region: CASSLAPQGEPGELFF. The CDR3 DNA is TGCGCCAGCAGCTTGGCCCCACAGGGGGAACCCGGGGAGCTGTTTTTT.

V usage is TRBV4-2 and J usage is TRBJ2-1, with unresolved D. Trimming took 0 bases from V and 11 from J, leaving 14 bases between them. The CDR3 totals 14 residues. The V gene's germline CDR1 is LGHNA and CDR2 YNFKEQ. The CDR3 DNA reads TGTGCCAGCAGCCAAGATTTGGCAGGCCGTCAGCAGTTCTTC. This translates into CASSQDLAGRQQFF.

The V call is TRBV5-1, the J call TRBJ2-2; D is perhaps TRBD1 (6 bases). CDR1 and CDR2 (germline): SGHRS, YFSETQ. Trimming stripped 3 bases from V and 6 bases from J, with 9 bases between. CDR3 length equals 13 residues. The CDR3 nucleotides read TGCGCCAGCAGCTCACAGGGTTCCGGGGAGCTGTTTTTT. Protein sequence: CASSSQGSGELFF. Variable domain in full (rest from reference TRBV5-1 and TRBJ2-2): KAGVTQTPRYLIKTRGQQVTLSCSPISGHRSVSWYQQTPGQGLQFLFEYFSETQRNKGNFPGRFSGRQFSNSRSEMNVSTLELGDSALYLCASSSQGSGELFFGEGSRLTVL.

This clone was picked up one time. J is TRBJ1-6 and V is TRBV6-1, with D tentatively TRBD1 (6 bases). The germline V gene has CDR1 MNHNS and CDR2 SASEGT. Trimming left V 5 bases short and J 7 bases short, with 18 bases between. The CDR3 spans 16 residues. The CDR3 nucleotides read TGTGCCAGCAGTAAAGAACAGGGATGGGTGAATTCACCCCTCCACTTT. Translated: CASSKEQGWVNSPLHF.

The chain links TRBV2 to TRBJ2-7, with a possible D match to TRBD1 (7 bases). CDR1 is SNHLY, CDR2 FYNNEI, per germline. The CDR3 runs to 13 residues. V lost 7 bases, J lost 0 bases, and 10 bases lay in between. The CDR3 is CASTGGTSYEQYF. The DNA of the CDR3 is TGTGCCAGCACAGGGGGGACCTCCTACGAGCAGTACTTC.

CDR3 in amino acids: CASSSALHMNTEAFF. The DNA of the CDR3 is TGTGCCAGCAGTTCAGCGCTTCACATGAACACTGAAGCTTTCTTT. The chain employs TRBV6-6 and TRBJ1-1; D not resolved. The germline V and J ends were trimmed by 4 bases and 0 bases, with 12 bases remaining between them. The germline gives CDR1 MNHNY, CDR2 SVGAGI (reference sequence). CDR3 size: 15 residues.

Only one count was recorded for this clone. This chain uses TRBV5-5 with TRBJ2-7, with unresolved D. This CDR3 is built from 13 residues. V shed 0 bases and J shed 1 base, with 5 bases lying between them. The germline CDR1 and CDR2 sequences are SGHKS and YYEKEE (reference sequence). CDR3 region: CASSLVGSYEQYF. The DNA for the CDR3 is TGTGCCAGCAGCTTGGTCGGGTCCTACGAGCAGTACTTC.

The chain joins TRBV5-1 to TRBJ2-2, with 9 bases fitting TRBD2. This CDR3 spans 17 amino acids. V shed 3 bases, J shed 4 bases, and the junction held 10 bases outside the gene matches. Germline CDR1 and CDR2: SGHRS and YFSETQ. The CDR3: CASSSGVAGAGTGELFF. The DNA of the CDR3 is TGCGCCAGCAGCTCGGGAGTAGCGGGGGCCGGCACCGGGGAGCTGTTTTTT.

J is TRBJ2-6 and V is TRBV27; possibly TRBD1 for D (8 bases). This CDR3 comprises 17 residues. CDR1 is MNHEY, CDR2 SMNVEV, per germline (reference sequence). Trimming shortened V by 3 bases and J by 4 bases, and 16 bases separated the two germline ends. CDR3 residues: CASSFWTGRVGANVLTF. Written as DNA, the CDR3 is TGTGCCAGCAGTTTCTGGACAGGGAGGGTCGGGGCCAACGTCCTGACTTTC.

The genes are TRBV11-2 and TRBJ2-3, with D unclear. This CDR3 has 15 amino acids. Deletions cut 2 bases from V and 4 bases from J, with 13 bases between. Germline CDR1 is SGHAT and CDR2 is FQNNGV. CDR3 sequence reads: CASSLIYSLADTQYF. In DNA, the CDR3 is TGTGCCAGCAGCTTAATATACTCGTTGGCAGATACGCAGTATTTT.

The chain joins TRBV4-1 to TRBJ2-3, with 12 bases that match TRBD2. The CDR3 covers 17 residues. Germline CDR1 MGHRA, CDR2 YSYEKL. J gave up 4 bases and V 2 bases, and 7 bases lay outside the gene matches. The CDR3 reads CASSQRALAGGPDTQYF. The CDR3 nucleotides read TGCGCCAGCAGCCAAAGGGCGCTAGCGGGGGGGCCAGATACGCAGTATTTT.

In this sample, this clone turned up a few times. Here the CDR3 DNA reads TGTGCCAGCAGCTTAGACACAAGAAACACTGAAGCTTTCTTT. This gives the protein CASSLDTRNTEAFF. This rearrangement joins TRBV9 to TRBJ1-1; D not certain. V lost 4 bases to trimming and J lost 2 bases, with 12 bases between them. The germline gives CDR1 SGDLS, CDR2 YYNGEE. CDR3 length: 14 amino acids.